The 22 T cell receptor beta chains reported below all come from one sample, sequenced in a study of T cell responses to AZD1222 COVID-19 vaccine. Sequencing used immunoSEQ multiplex PCR; TCRdb keeps in-frame clones, though not all of them. This table holds some 170,000 clones, about 92% found once. This specimen was peripheral blood, taken on day 0 of MenACWY control vaccination. All receptors derive from an adult in good health.

The J gene is TRBJ2-7, the V gene TRBV25-1, with D possibly being TRBD1 (5 bases). The CDR3 totals 13 residues. Germline lookup yields CDR1 MGHDK and CDR2 SYGVNS. Trimming took off 6 bases at V and 2 bases at J, with 11 bases between the two ends. The chain's CDR3 is CASRGEGAYEQYF. The CDR3 DNA sequence: TGTGCCAGCAGGGGTGAAGGGGCCTACGAGCAGTACTTC.

This chain links TRBV27 with TRBJ1-1, with D unclear. V was clipped by 3 bases and J by 4 bases, with 15 bases between them. CDR3 length: 15 residues. Germline CDR1 MNHEY, CDR2 SMNVEV (reference sequence). CDR3 amino acids: CASSLLKPYGTEAFF. CDR3 in DNA: TGTGCCAGCAGTTTGCTGAAGCCCTACGGCACTGAAGCTTTCTTT.

V is TRBV15 and J is TRBJ1-2; D is perhaps TRBD1 (6 bases). Germline V gene sequence: CDR1 LNHNV, CDR2 YYDKDF (reference sequence). The CDR3 extends over 14 amino acids. The V and J ends lost 1 base and 2 bases respectively, with 8 bases between them. CDR3 sequence reads: CATSRGTDNYGYTF. Here the CDR3 DNA reads TGTGCCACCAGCAGAGGGACAGACAACTATGGCTACACCTTC.

This clone was observed once. The chain recombines TRBV19 with TRBJ2-3; 9 bases agree with TRBD1. Trimming cost V 6 bases and J 2 bases; bases outside gene matches: 6. CDR3 size: 15 residues. Germline loops: CDR1 LNHDA, CDR2 SQIVND (reference sequence). CDR3 amino acids: CASSPTGGDTDTQYF. CDR3 coding DNA: TGTGCCAGTAGCCCAACAGGGGGCGACACAGATACGCAGTATTTT.

The V and J genes are TRBV20-1 and TRBJ2-5; D may be TRBD1 or TRBD2 (5 bases each). There are 11 residues in the CDR3. V lost 3 bases and J 4 bases, leaving 6 bases between the germline ends. Per germline, CDR1 DFQATT and CDR2 SNEGSKA (reference sequence). In DNA form, the CDR3 reads TGCAGTGCTAGCGGGACAGAGACCCAGTACTTC. Protein: CSASGTETQYF.

V usage is TRBV7-2 and J usage is TRBJ2-3, with D unclear. The CDR3 runs to 12 residues. The V and J ends lost 7 bases and 4 bases respectively, with 9 bases between them. Germline lookup yields CDR1 SGHTA and CDR2 FQGNSA. The CDR3 reads CASNIPPDTQYF. In DNA form, the CDR3 reads TGTGCCAGCAACATCCCTCCAGATACGCAGTATTTT.

This chain links TRBV7-8 with TRBJ2-2; D may be TRBD2 (6 bases). V lost 11 bases and J 1 base, leaving 14 bases between the germline ends. This CDR3 has 14 residues. The germline CDR1 and CDR2 sequences are SGHVS and FQNEAQ. The CDR3 spells CAGRRQLNTGELFF. CDR3 sequence (DNA): TGTGCCGGGAGGAGGCAGTTGAACACCGGGGAGCTGTTTTTT. Full variable domain (outside the CDR3, taken from reference TRBV7-8 and TRBJ2-2): GAGVSQSPRYKVAKRGQDVALRCDPISGHVSLFWYQQALGQGPEFLTYFQNEAQLDKSGLPSDRFFAERPEGSVSTLKIQRTQQEDSAVYLCAGRRQLNTGELFFGEGSRLTVL.

The chain links TRBV29-1 to TRBJ1-2, with 9 bases matching TRBD1. V was clipped by 4 bases and J by 3 bases; unmatched bases: 6. The length of the CDR3 is 14 residues. The V gene's germline CDR1 is SQVTM and CDR2 ANQGSEA. CDR3 residues: CSVVPGQGDYGYTF. CDR3 bases: TGCAGCGTTGTTCCGGGACAGGGCGACTATGGCTACACCTTC.

CDR3 loop: CASSMNTEAFF. The CDR3, as DNA: TGTGCCAGCAGCATGAACACTGAAGCTTTCTTT. This chain joins TRBV2 and TRBJ1-1, with D unresolved. CDR1 SNHLY and CDR2 FYNNEI come from the germline V gene. Trimming cost V 6 bases and J 0 bases, with 2 bases left between them. This CDR3 has 11 amino acids. The whole variable domain, filled in from reference TRBV2 and TRBJ1-1, reads EPEVTQTPSHQVTQMGQEVILRCVPISNHLYFYWYRQILGQKVEFLVSFYNNEISEKSEIFDDQFSVERPDGSNFTLKIRSTKLEDSAMYFCASSMNTEAFFGQGTRLTVV.

This chain uses TRBV5-4 with TRBJ2-7; D is unclear. V lost 0 bases and J 4 bases, leaving 8 bases between the germline ends. The germline V gene encodes CDR1 SGHNT and CDR2 YYREEE (reference sequence). The CDR3 is 13 amino acids. The CDR3 loop reads CASSLAGIYEQYF. CDR3 DNA: TGTGCCAGCAGCTTGGCCGGCATATACGAGCAGTACTTC. Based on the CDR3 plus reference TRBV5-4 and TRBJ2-7, the full variable domain is ETGVTQSPTHLIKTRGQQVTLRCSSQSGHNTVSWYQQALGQGPQFIFQYYREEENGRGNFPPRFSGLQFPNYSSELNVNALELDDSALYLCASSLAGIYEQYFGPGTRLTVT.

The V call is TRBV19, the J call TRBJ2-7; D is possibly TRBD2 (6 bases). The CDR3 is made up of 13 amino acids. The V and J ends lost 9 bases and 4 bases respectively, with 16 bases between them. Germline V gene lookup returns CDR1 LNHDA and CDR2 SQIVND (reference sequence). CDR3 region: CASGPQEGYEQYF. The CDR3 nucleotides are TGTGCCAGCGGACCACAGGAGGGGTACGAGCAGTACTTC. Using reference TRBV19 and TRBJ2-7 for the parts outside the CDR3, the full variable domain is DGGITQSPKYLFRKEGQNVTLSCEQNLNHDAMYWYRQDPGQGLRLIYYSQIVNDFQKGDIAEGYSVSREKKESFPLTVTSAQKNPTAFYLCASGPQEGYEQYFGPGTRLTVT.

This sequence joins TRBV30 and TRBJ2-3; 8 nucleotides agree with TRBD2. The CDR3 runs 16 residues. CDR1 is GTSNPN, CDR2 SVGIG, per germline (reference sequence). V shed 0 bases and J 2 bases; nucleotides not matched to a gene: 7. The CDR3 sequence: CAWSVSGRGPTDTQYF. The CDR3 nucleotides are TGTGCCTGGAGTGTCAGCGGGAGAGGTCCCACAGATACGCAGTATTTT.

The rearrangement joins TRBV5-1 to TRBJ1-4, with D tentatively TRBD1 (6 bases). Germline V gives CDR1 SGHRS, CDR2 YFSETQ. The CDR3 loop spans 13 amino acids. V was cut by 4 bases and J by 8 bases, with 12 bases left in between. The CDR3 region is CASSAQGSEKLFF. CDR3 DNA sequence: TGCGCCAGCAGCGCGCAGGGGAGCGAAAAACTGTTTTTT.

This chain joins TRBV7-8 and TRBJ1-5, with a possible D match to TRBD1 (5 bases). Trimming took off 0 bases at V and 4 bases at J, with 19 bases between the two ends. The germline CDR1 and CDR2 sequences are SGHVS and FQNEAQ. The CDR3 runs to 18 residues. The CDR3 sequence is CASSLARPAGVANQPQHF. CDR3 DNA: TGTGCCAGCAGCTTAGCGCGACCGGCGGGGGTCGCTAATCAGCCCCAGCATTTT.

The chain is built from TRBV9 and TRBJ2-7; TRBD2 agrees at 11 bases. The CDR3 runs to 13 residues. Germline trimming cut 4 bases from V and 6 bases from J; bases unmatched to any gene: 3. Germline V gene lookup returns CDR1 SGDLS and CDR2 YYNGEE. Here the CDR3 reads CASSLLAGAEQYF. CDR3 nucleotides: TGTGCCAGCAGCTTACTAGCGGGAGCCGAGCAGTACTTC.

As regards this clone: One end of the junction fails to match germline, which may point to a read error. The gene calls are TRBV9 and TRBJ1-1, with D unresolved. Germline CDR1 and CDR2: SGDLS and YYNGEE. The CDR3 totals 14 residues. The CDR3 DNA reads as TGTGCCGGCAGCGTAGCGCAGATGAACACTGAAGCTTTCTTT. Amino acid sequence: CAGSVAQMNTEAFF.

The CDR3 loop is CASSLGLIGNTIYF. The CDR3 nucleotides read TGCGCCAGCAGCTTGGGACTGATTGGAAACACCATATATTTT. This chain uses TRBV5-1 with TRBJ1-3; D is undetermined. Trimming shortened V by 0 bases and J by 3 bases, and 7 bases separated the two germline ends. The germline V gene has CDR1 SGHRS and CDR2 YFSETQ. There are 14 residues in the CDR3.

This chain links TRBV18 with TRBJ1-1, with a weak D call TRBD1 (6 bases). V lost 7 bases to trimming and J lost 1 base, with 13 bases between them. Germline V lookup: CDR1 KGHSH, CDR2 LQKENI. CDR3 length: 14 residues. CDR3 sequence (DNA): TGTGCCAGCTTCCGGCAACAGGGGAACACTGAAGCTTTCTTT. It specifies CASFRQQGNTEAFF.

This chain joins TRBV11-3 and TRBJ2-7; D gene ambiguous. CDR3 length: 12 amino acids. Deletions cut 3 bases from V and 1 base from J, with 4 bases between. Germline-derived CDR1 and CDR2 are SGHNT and YENEEA. Here the CDR3 reads CASSFISYEQYF. CDR3 DNA sequence: TGTGCCAGCAGCTTCATTTCCTACGAGCAGTACTTC. The complete variable domain, with remaining parts taken from reference TRBV11-3 and TRBJ2-7, reads EAGVVQSPRYKIIEKKQPVAFWCNPISGHNTLYWYLQNLGQGPELLIRYENEEAVDDSQLPKDRFSAERLKGVDSTLKIQPAELGDSAVYLCASSFISYEQYFGPGTRLTVT.

This chain connects TRBV7-8 to TRBJ2-7, with D possibly matching TRBD1 (6 bases). CDR3 length equals 17 residues. Germline V gene lookup returns CDR1 SGHVS and CDR2 FQNEAQ. V was cut by 3 bases and J by 0 bases, with 18 bases left in between. The chain's CDR3 is CASSFVPGHDSSYEQYF. Here the CDR3 DNA reads TGTGCCAGCAGCTTCGTACCGGGACACGATAGCTCCTACGAGCAGTACTTC.

The chain recombines TRBV24-1 with TRBJ1-2, with unresolved D. The CDR3 runs to 12 residues. Trimming stripped 1 base from V and 7 bases from J, with 6 bases between. Germline V gene data show CDR1 as KGHDR and CDR2 as SFDVKD. CDR3 bases: TGTGCCACCAGTGATTTTCAGCCTGGCTACACCTTC. Its protein product is CATSDFQPGYTF.

The chain links TRBV10-3 to TRBJ2-5; no definite D call. The germline CDR1 and CDR2 sequences are ENHRY and SYGVKD. This CDR3 is built from 13 residues. V lost 6 bases and J lost 2, with 10 bases in between. The chain's CDR3 is CAISPSPQETQYF. DNA for the CDR3: TGTGCCATCAGCCCCTCGCCACAAGAGACCCAGTACTTC.